This TCR beta chain is from a study of blood T cell repertoires in COVID-19 (dated by TCRdb to the early 2020s). For context, the study as a whole: Samples from collaborators originated in the United States, Italy and Spain and spanned both the acute and convalescent phases of COVID-19. HLA class I and class II types, where available, came from metadata supplied by the sample provider rather than from assay-based typing. The repertoires were released in a freely available public database meant as a resource for research on the immune response to SARS-CoV-2. The dataset comprised deeply sampled blood TCRbeta repertoires from subjects exposed to, actively infected with, or recovered from COVID-19. The samples were drawn from two sources: the first 160 participants of the ongoing ImmuneRACE study, and fewer than 1,500 subjects contributed by 6 global collaborators. The sample metadata nearly always contained a de-identified subject ID, COVID-19 status, age in years and sex. The material from the prospective study consisted of cDNA or gDNA derived from T cells, B-cell-depleted T cells, or PBMCs.

TCRbeta CDR3 regions were amplified from genomic DNA using the immunoSEQ Assay, a bias-controlled multiplex PCR. The paper's data handling went like this. The number of nucleated cells in each sample was estimated from the amplification of reference gene primers within the assay. Sequence reads were collapsed and filtered to measure the absolute abundance of every unique TCRbeta CDR3 rearrangement. For each sample, productive Simpson clonality was calculated as the square root of Simpson's diversity index across productive rearrangements. This immuneACCESS table, as held by TCRdb, lists in-frame sequences with V and J called but not all clones. Of the missing ones, under half trace to an unresolved V gene in checked studies; the others have no known cause. The V and J calls and clone size were taken over from that table, and D and trimming were inferred from the DNA. Across this sample there are more than 350,000 clones, with approximately 87% seen only once. The ten biggest clones cover about 10% of the sample.

The cysteine opens and the phenylalanine closes a CDR3 of 14 amino acids. Only the CDR3 portion is preserved as DNA: 42 bases, with reading frame beginning at the first base. V sheds 10 bases and J sheds 2 bases, leaving 17 bases between their ends. Looking up the germline V gene (reference sequence) yields CDR1 LNHDA and CDR2 SQIVND. One collaborating source in Seattle enrolled patients during active infection and followed them longitudinally through the course of disease. Each collaborating institution followed its own protocols to collect whole blood in K2EDTA tubes. Collaborator samples were shipped for TCRbeta analysis as frozen whole blood, isolated PBMCs, or DNA extracted from either sample type. The paper's findings and limits, for the study overall: The amount of clinical and demographic metadata varied by source and participant and was provided uncurated.

Notes on this clone: Its antigen remains unidentified. No base quality values were provided; no much bigger clone lies one nucleotide off.

The receptor was derived from a woman aged 25 to 45 with COVID-19, enrolled during active disease. The rearranged segments are TRBV19 and TRBJ1-2, with an unclear D gene assignment. The specimen sequenced was peripheral blood. The CDR3 protein sequence reads: CATAYGSQNYGYTF. The DNA sequence is as follows: TGTGCCACGGCCTATGGGAGTCAGAACTATGGCTACACCTTC.